Each of the 30 T cell receptor beta chains below was sequenced from the same sample in a study of shared clonotypes between healthy human individuals. Clones were sequenced by immunoSEQ multiplex PCR, and TCRdb holds only the in-frame ones, with some missing. The top ten hold around 1% of the sample, which has 1.5 million to 2.5 million clones, around 96% seen once. Terminally differentiated effector memory CD45RA+ cells were excluded from the naive CD8 cells, which were CD45RO-negative and positively selected for CCR7. The material sequenced was naive CD8+ T cells sorted from blood. These receptors all come from a man aged 18 to 30 in good health.

V and J are TRBV7-9 and TRBJ1-3; maybe TRBD1 (5 bases). Deletions cut 7 bases from V and 4 bases from J, with 17 bases between. The germline CDR1 and CDR2 sequences are SEHNR and FQNEAQ (reference sequence). The CDR3 has 15 residues. CDR3 sequence (DNA): TGTGCCAGCACGCCGGGACTTATGGGCGGAAACACCATATATTTT. Translation gives CASTPGLMGGNTIYF.

Note on this clone: This sample includes further DNA sequences coding for the same CDR3. The rearrangement links TRBV7-9 to TRBJ2-7; no firm D call. Germline CDR1 and CDR2: SEHNR and FQNEAQ (reference sequence). Trimming removed 5 bases at V and 3 bases at J, with 11 bases between. The CDR3 consists of 13 residues. CDR3 protein: CASSLRPDYEQYF. CDR3 coding DNA: TGTGCCAGCAGCCTCCGACCGGACTACGAGCAGTACTTC.

This clone was picked up one time. The CDR3 DNA follows: TGCGCCAGCAGCTTGGTAGCGGGAGGGCCCTACAATGAGCAGTTCTTC. Translated: CASSLVAGGPYNEQFF. The chain recombines TRBV5-1 with TRBJ2-1, with TRBD2 identical over 11 bases. J gave up 2 bases and V 0 bases, and 1 base lay outside the gene matches. The V gene's germline CDR1 is SGHRS and CDR2 YFSETQ. CDR3 length equals 16 residues.

The chain links TRBV4-3 to TRBJ2-5; the match to TRBD2 covers 7 bases. The CDR3 loop spans 12 amino acids. The V segment lost 5 bases and the J segment 7 bases; nucleotides outside the gene matches: 4. The germline gives CDR1 LGHNA, CDR2 YSLEER. The CDR3 spells CASSSSGTTQYF. CDR3 coding DNA: TGCGCCAGCAGCTCGAGCGGGACGACCCAGTACTTC.

V usage is TRBV7-6 and J usage is TRBJ2-5; the match to TRBD1 covers 7 bases. After removal of 2 bases from V and 2 bases from J, the junction contained 17 bases not matched to a gene. CDR3 length equals 19 residues. From germline, CDR1 is SGHVS and CDR2 FNYEAQ. The CDR3 DNA is TGTGCCAGCAGCTTAATCGCGAGACCCGACAGGGTTCAACAAGAGACCCAGTACTTC. Translated: CASSLIARPDRVQQETQYF.

This rearrangement joins TRBV12-5 to TRBJ2-7, with D perhaps matching TRBD1 (5 bases). The CDR3 loop spans 14 amino acids. Trimming pared 5 bases from V and 3 bases from J, leaving 14 bases between. Germline V lookup: CDR1 LGHNT, CDR2 FRNRAP. Here the CDR3 reads CASGLDSNFYEQYF. CDR3 coding DNA: TGTGCTAGTGGTCTAGACAGCAACTTCTACGAGCAGTACTTC.

This chain links TRBV25-1 with TRBJ2-5, with no clear D. The CDR3 covers 15 residues. Germline CDR1 and CDR2: MGHDK and SYGVNS. The germline V and J ends were trimmed by 4 bases and 5 bases, with 17 bases remaining between them. The CDR3 spells CASSVSVLAFETQYF. The CDR3 DNA reads as TGTGCCAGCAGTGTATCGGTATTGGCGTTTGAGACCCAGTACTTC.

This clone came up a few times. This chain links TRBV25-1 with TRBJ1-2; the D gene is possibly TRBD1 (6 bases). V shed 4 bases and J shed 8 bases, with 11 bases lying between them. The CDR3 is made up of 12 amino acids. The germline V gene has CDR1 MGHDK and CDR2 SYGVNS. The CDR3 loop reads CASSGGTPGYTF. The CDR3 DNA sequence: TGTGCCAGCAGTGGTGGGACACCCGGCTACACCTTC.

The chain recombines TRBV27 with TRBJ1-2; D unresolved. V lost 0 bases, J lost 4 bases, and 15 bases lay in between. The CDR3 consists of 16 residues. Germline assignment: CDR1 MNHEY and CDR2 SMNVEV (reference sequence). The CDR3 DNA reads TGTGCCAGCAGTTTATCGCTGGCCAGTCTGTCCTATGGCTACACCTTC. The encoded protein is CASSLSLASLSYGYTF.

The chain recombines TRBV9 with TRBJ1-5; the D is unclear. Trimming removed 4 bases at V and 1 base at J, with 9 bases between. This CDR3 is 14 amino acids long. The germline gives CDR1 SGDLS, CDR2 YYNGEE. This CDR3 reads CASSKGRSNQPQHF. The CDR3 bases are TGTGCCAGCAGCAAAGGACGGAGCAATCAGCCCCAGCATTTT.

On this clone: In the same sample, other DNA sequences code for this CDR3. The chain couples TRBV28 to TRBJ2-5; D gene uncertain. This CDR3 is built from 12 residues. Between the trimmed V and J ends, which lost 6 bases and 5 bases, there was a span of 10 bases. Germline-derived CDR1 and CDR2 are MDHEN and SYDVKM. CDR3 loop: CASSSPPETQYF. CDR3 bases: TGTGCCAGCAGCTCACCCCCGGAGACCCAGTACTTC.

A remark on this clone: Other DNA variants within this sample encode the same CDR3. The chain couples TRBV27 to TRBJ2-7, with D unresolved. The germline V gene encodes CDR1 MNHEY and CDR2 SMNVEV (reference sequence). Trimming left V 6 bases short and J 4 bases short, with 10 bases between. The CDR3 consists of 12 residues. The CDR3 loop reads CASSAGPYEQYF. The CDR3 DNA is TGTGCCAGCAGCGCAGGTCCGTACGAGCAGTACTTC.

J is TRBJ2-2 and V is TRBV5-6; D is uncertain. Per germline, CDR1 SGHDT and CDR2 YYEEEE. V shed 2 bases and J shed 7 bases, with 3 bases lying between them. This CDR3 has 11 residues. CDR3 loop: CASSFVGELFF. The CDR3 bases are TGTGCCAGCAGCTTCGTCGGGGAGCTGTTTTTT. Using reference TRBV5-6 and TRBJ2-2 for the parts outside the CDR3, the full variable domain is DAGVTQSPTHLIKTRGQQVTLRCSPKSGHDTVSWYQQALGQGPQFIFQYYEEEERQRGNFPDRFSGHQFPNYSSELNVNALLLGDSALYLCASSFVGELFFGEGSRLTVL.

V usage is TRBV2 and J usage is TRBJ2-2, with 8 bases that match TRBD1. CDR1 SNHLY and CDR2 FYNNEI come from the germline V gene. This CDR3 spans 17 amino acids. V lost 2 bases to trimming and J lost 3 bases; unmatched junction nucleotides: 8. Here the CDR3 DNA reads TGTGCCAGCAGTGAAACTCCGGACAGGGCGCACACCGGGGAGCTGTTTTTT. Residues: CASSETPDRAHTGELFF.

The chain is built from TRBV10-1 and TRBJ2-1, with 10 bases that match TRBD2. This CDR3 has 18 residues. After removal of 6 bases from V and 0 bases from J, the junction contained 11 bases not matched to a gene. The germline CDR1 and CDR2 sequences are WNHNN and SYGVQD (reference sequence). CDR3 nucleotides: TGCGCCAGCAGGGAGAGCGGGAGGGCCGGGAGCTCCTACAATGAGCAGTTCTTC. It codes for CASRESGRAGSSYNEQFF.

This chain links TRBV19 with TRBJ2-3; 10 bases fit TRBD2. Germline CDR1 LNHDA, CDR2 SQIVND (reference sequence). V dropped 10 bases and J dropped 2; count of bases not matched to a gene: 6. This CDR3 has 14 residues. As DNA, the CDR3 is TGTGCCACTAGCGGGGGCCCCTACACAGATACGCAGTATTTT. Translation gives CATSGGPYTDTQYF. The entire variable domain, with the rest obtained from reference TRBV19 and TRBJ2-3, is as follows: DGGITQSPKYLFRKEGQNVTLSCEQNLNHDAMYWYRQDPGQGLRLIYYSQIVNDFQKGDIAEGYSVSREKKESFPLTVTSAQKNPTAFYLCATSGGPYTDTQYFGPGTRLTVL.

The chain links TRBV4-1 to TRBJ2-7, with 10 bases matching TRBD1. V trimming: 2 bases; J trimming: 6 bases; junction bases outside the gene matches: 7. This CDR3 spans 15 amino acids. Per germline, CDR1 MGHRA and CDR2 YSYEKL. In DNA, the CDR3 is TGCGCCAGCAGCCAATCCGGGACAGGGGAATCCGAGCAGTACTTC. It yields the protein CASSQSGTGESEQYF.

This chain joins TRBV9 and TRBJ2-3; possibly TRBD2 for D (8 bases). Between the trimmed V and J ends, which lost 0 bases and 4 bases, there was a span of 12 bases. CDR3 length equals 15 residues. Germline CDR1 is SGDLS and CDR2 is YYNGEE. The CDR3 sequence: CASSVDGRGPDTQYF. As DNA, the CDR3 is TGTGCCAGCAGCGTAGACGGGAGGGGGCCAGATACGCAGTATTTT. The variable domain in full, completed from reference TRBV9 and TRBJ2-3, reads DSGVTQTPKHLITATGQRVTLRCSPRSGDLSVYWYQQSLDQGLQFLIQYYNGEERAKGNILERFSAQQFPDLHSELNLSSLELGDSALYFCASSVDGRGPDTQYFGPGTRLTVL.

A word on this clone: The sample contains more than one DNA sequence encoding this CDR3. The chain couples TRBV7-9 to TRBJ2-7; D is undetermined. Trimming took off 5 bases at V and 0 bases at J, with 8 bases between the two ends. Germline CDR1 is SEHNR and CDR2 is FQNEAQ (reference sequence). CDR3 length: 13 amino acids. For the CDR3, the DNA is TGTGCCAGCAGCGGACCCAGCTCCTACGAGCAGTACTTC. Its protein is CASSGPSSYEQYF.

The gene calls are TRBV7-9 and TRBJ2-1; D could derive from TRBD1 or TRBD2 (6 bases each). The CDR3 extends over 15 amino acids. V lost 6 bases and J lost 3, with 15 bases in between. Germline-derived CDR1 and CDR2 are SEHNR and FQNEAQ (reference sequence). CDR3 loop: CASSWRGALYNEQFF. The CDR3 nucleotides are TGTGCCAGCAGTTGGAGGGGGGCTCTCTACAATGAGCAGTTCTTC.

This chain links TRBV5-6 with TRBJ1-1; D possibly corresponds to TRBD1 (5 bases). V lost 2 bases and J 0 bases, leaving 14 bases between the germline ends. The CDR3 is 16 amino acids. Germline CDR1 SGHDT, CDR2 YYEEEE. The CDR3 nucleotides read TGTGCCAGCAGCTTCGGGGCAGTCGACATGAACACTGAAGCTTTCTTT. Protein sequence: CASSFGAVDMNTEAFF.

V and J are TRBV5-6 and TRBJ1-1, with unresolved D. The CDR3 is made up of 15 amino acids. V gave up 0 bases and J gave up 1 base, with 10 bases separating them. The germline gives CDR1 SGHDT, CDR2 YYEEEE. CDR3 coding DNA: TGTGCCAGCAGCTTGGATCCGGGTGGGAACACTGAAGCTTTCTTT. Protein: CASSLDPGGNTEAFF. The whole variable domain, remainder taken from reference TRBV5-6 and TRBJ1-1, is DAGVTQSPTHLIKTRGQQVTLRCSPKSGHDTVSWYQQALGQGPQFIFQYYEEEERQRGNFPDRFSGHQFPNYSSELNVNALLLGDSALYLCASSLDPGGNTEAFFGQGTRLTVV.

This clone was seen only once. The rearrangement joins TRBV4-1 to TRBJ2-7; 7 bases line up with TRBD1. With V trimmed by 3 bases and J by 3 bases, 11 bases remained unmatched. The CDR3 is 16 residues long. CDR1 and CDR2 (germline): MGHRA, YSYEKL. This chain's CDR3 is CASSHSTGTVNYEQYF. CDR3 DNA: TGCGCCAGCAGCCATAGTACCGGGACAGTTAACTACGAGCAGTACTTC.

This clone was found a few times. The CDR3 reads CASSLEEYEQYF. In nucleotides, the CDR3 is TGTGCCAGCAGTTTGGAGGAGTACGAGCAGTACTTC. The gene calls are TRBV28 and TRBJ2-7, with D perhaps matching TRBD2 (5 bases). This CDR3 contains 12 residues. With 3 bases removed from V and 4 bases from J, the gap between germline ends came to 7 bases. Germline lookup yields CDR1 MDHEN and CDR2 SYDVKM.

This sequence joins TRBV5-8 and TRBJ2-7; D is possibly TRBD1 (6 bases). The CDR3 is 13 residues long. Germline loops: CDR1 SGHTS, CDR2 YDEGEE. Trimming took 7 bases from V and 3 from J, leaving 14 bases between them. CDR3 protein: CASQGSSGYEQYF. The CDR3 coding sequence is TGTGCCAGCCAGGGGTCAAGCGGCTACGAGCAGTACTTC.

The J gene is TRBJ2-7, the V gene TRBV7-2; D gene uncertain. The V end was cut by 4 bases, the J end by 2 bases, with 15 bases between. The CDR3 is 15 amino acids. The germline gives CDR1 SGHTA, CDR2 FQGNSA. CDR3: CASSSPHENTYEQYF. As DNA, the CDR3 is TGTGCCAGCAGCTCCCCGCATGAGAACACCTACGAGCAGTACTTC. The full variable domain, completed using reference TRBV7-2 and TRBJ2-7, is GAGVSQSPSNKVTEKGKDVELRCDPISGHTALYWYRQSLGQGLEFLIYFQGNSAPDKSGLPSDRFSAERTGGSVSTLTIQRTQQEDSAVYLCASSSPHENTYEQYFGPGTRLTVT.

The rearrangement links TRBV5-4 to TRBJ1-4; D not resolved. This CDR3 has 15 amino acids. V shed 0 bases and J shed 4 bases, with 10 bases lying between them. CDR1 and CDR2 from the germline V gene are SGHNT and YYREEE (reference sequence). For the CDR3, the DNA is TGTGCCAGCAGCTTGGTCAGGTCTTTTAATGAAAAACTGTTTTTT. Translating gives CASSLVRSFNEKLFF.

The chain uses TRBV9 and TRBJ1-2, with D perhaps TRBD1 (6 bases). V gave up 0 bases and J gave up 14 bases, with 17 bases separating them. This CDR3 region has 13 residues. CDR1 SGDLS and CDR2 YYNGEE come from the germline V gene. CDR3 loop: CASSVGEGGAMTF. As DNA, the CDR3 is TGTGCCAGCAGCGTAGGTGAAGGGGGGGCCATGACCTTC.

The V call is TRBV11-2, the J call TRBJ2-5; D uncertain. CDR3 size: 19 residues. V was trimmed by 4 bases and J by 0 bases, leaving 24 bases between them. Germline CDR1 SGHAT, CDR2 FQNNGV. The CDR3 bases are TGTGCCAGCAGCTCACTCCCCATCGTCGCAGGACCGTACCAAGAGACCCAGTACTTC. Translated, it gives CASSSLPIVAGPYQETQYF. The variable domain in full, with the rest retrieved from reference TRBV11-2 and TRBJ2-5, is EAGVAQSPRYKIIEKRQSVAFWCNPISGHATLYWYQQILGQGPKLLIQFQNNGVVDDSQLPKDRFSAERLKGVDSTLKIQPAKLEDSAVYLCASSSLPIVAGPYQETQYFGPGTRLLVL.

The table lists this clone with a count of one. The V call is TRBV7-8, the J call TRBJ2-3, with 13 bases fitting TRBD2. Trimming at V came to 5 bases and at J to 0 bases, leaving 5 bases not matched to a gene. This CDR3 has 17 amino acids. CDR1 is SGHVS and CDR2 is FQNEAQ in the germline V gene. CDR3 in amino acids: CASSQGLAGQSTDTQYF. Written as DNA, the CDR3 is TGTGCCAGCAGCCAGGGACTAGCGGGACAAAGCACAGATACGCAGTATTTT.